The present entry profiles one T cell receptor (beta chain) with its context. Its antigen is still unknown. The data originate from a study of vaccination effects on CD4 cells after COVID-19. CDR3 size: 15 residues. The J segment lost 5 bases and the V segment lost 2 bases, leaving 4 bases of the junction unmatched. From germline, CDR1 is MNHGY and CDR2 SVAAGI. ViraFEST used viral peptide pools to expand antigen-specific CD4+ T cells before sequencing. Once cultured for nine to ten days, the cells underwent separation to obtain CD4+ T cells. All participants had two doses of either the BNT162b2 or mRNA-1273 vaccine. Generated by immunoSEQ multiplex PCR, the TCRdb table keeps only in-frame clones and is missing some. The table records fewer than 40,000 clones, around four fifths of them present only once.

This chain joins TRBV6-9 and TRBJ1-5; 9 bases align to TRBD1. Sequencing was performed on CD4+ T cells from PBMCs cultured with HCoV-NL63 spike peptides, taken after COVID-19 vaccination. This sequence was found in a human donor who received a COVID-19 vaccine. Some clones in this sample may be carry-over from other donors' samples. CDR3 coding DNA: TGTGCCAGCAGTTATCGGGACAGGGTATATCAGCCCCAGCATTTT. Protein product: CASSYRDRVYQPQHF.